The 29 T cell receptor beta chains below all came from one sample that was sequenced in a study of CD8 T cells in Susac syndrome. Random-hexamer reverse transcription was applied to roughly 0.5 to 1 ug RNA. TCRdb reprocessed the immunoSEQ multiplex PCR reads with MiXCR, giving one entry per CDR3 protein. The data hold about 140,000 distinct CDR3 sequences, with over 85% observed a single time. The sample comprised CD8+ T cells from PBMCs. The receptors originated from a human donor in good health.

The rearrangement links TRBV11-1 to TRBJ2-1; TRBD1 matches at 9 bases. Per germline, CDR1 SGHAT and CDR2 FQDESV (reference sequence). V was clipped by 0 bases and J by 4 bases; unmatched bases: 4. This CDR3 comprises 16 residues. The CDR3 loop is CASSLASGQGYNEQFF. The CDR3, as DNA: TGTGCCAGCAGCTTAGCGTCCGGACAGGGGTACAATGAGCAGTTCTTC.

The chain combines TRBV29-1 with TRBJ2-7, with 10 positions matching TRBD1. The CDR3 covers 13 residues. V shed 7 bases, J shed 5 bases, and the junction held 8 bases outside the gene matches. CDR1 is SQVTM, CDR2 ANQGSEA, per germline. The CDR3: CSARTGGIDEQYF. CDR3 bases: TGCAGCGCAAGGACAGGGGGTATAGACGAGCAGTACTTC.

CDR3 bases: TGTGCCTGCAGGACAGTAAACACTGAAGCTTTCTTT. Translating it yields CACRTVNTEAFF. V gene TRBV30 combines with J gene TRBJ1-1; tentative D call: TRBD1 (6 bases). Deletions cut 6 bases from V and 2 bases from J, with 10 bases between. The germline CDR1 and CDR2 sequences are GTSNPN and SVGIG (reference sequence). The CDR3 has 12 amino acids.

This clonotype was observed once. The V call is TRBV9, the J call TRBJ2-1, with D possibly matching TRBD2 (5 bases). The germline gives CDR1 SGDLS, CDR2 YYNGEE. V dropped 2 bases and J dropped 8 bases, with 5 bases sitting between them. The CDR3 length is 11 residues. CDR3 bases: TGTGCCAGCAGCGTGCGGGATGAGCAGTTCTTC. As protein: CASSVRDEQFF.

This chain links TRBV20-1 with TRBJ2-1; D perhaps matches TRBD2 (5 bases). The germline CDR1 and CDR2 sequences are DFQATT and SNEGSKA (reference sequence). This CDR3 has 11 amino acids. V was clipped by 3 bases and J by 6 bases, with 6 bases between them. The chain's CDR3 is CSASAGNEQFF. In DNA, the CDR3 is TGCAGTGCTAGTGCGGGCAATGAGCAGTTCTTC.

V is TRBV30 and J is TRBJ1-1, with D unresolved. Germline assignment: CDR1 GTSNPN and CDR2 SVGIG (reference sequence). The CDR3 length is 12 residues. V was trimmed by 7 bases and J by 0 bases, leaving 9 bases between them. CDR3 coding DNA: TGTGCCTCAGACCTAATGAACACTGAAGCTTTCTTT. Its translation is CASDLMNTEAFF.

The rearrangement links TRBV2 to TRBJ2-1, with TRBD2 identical over 9 bases. Germline lookup yields CDR1 SNHLY and CDR2 FYNNEI. The CDR3 consists of 15 residues. Losses at the gene ends were 3 bases for V and 10 bases for J; bases not matched to a gene: 10. The CDR3 DNA reads as TGTGCCAGCAGTGAGGGACTAGCTCAACCGGGGGAGCAGTTCTTC. This translates into CASSEGLAQPGEQFF.

The rearrangement joins TRBV12-3 or TRBV12-4 to TRBJ2-1; D possibly corresponds to TRBD2 (5 bases). The CDR3 extends over 12 amino acids. V shed 0 bases and J shed 9 bases, with 6 bases lying between them. CDR3 loop: CASSLAGVEQFF. The CDR3 region has the DNA TGTGCCAGCAGTTTAGCGGGAGTTGAGCAGTTCTTC.

This chain uses TRBV29-1 with TRBJ2-5; 8 nucleotides match TRBD1. With V trimmed by 4 bases and J by 3 bases, 4 bases remained unmatched. CDR1 and CDR2 from the germline V gene are SQVTM and ANQGSEA. The CDR3 sequence is 13 residues long. The CDR3 region is CSVGTGKEETQYF. The CDR3 region has the DNA TGCAGCGTTGGGACAGGGAAGGAAGAGACCCAGTACTTC.

Comment on this clonotype: One end of the junction varies from germline; a read error may be responsible. The chain links TRBV7-2 to TRBJ2-3, with D unclear. The CDR3 contains 8 residues. From germline, CDR1 is SGHTA and CDR2 FQGNSA. In nucleotides, the CDR3 is TGTGCCAGCAGCCCGGGCCATTTT. Translated, it gives CASSPGHF.

The V and J genes are TRBV30 and TRBJ2-1; D is possibly TRBD1 (5 bases). Germline loops: CDR1 GTSNPN, CDR2 SVGIG (reference sequence). Trimming stripped 4 bases from V and 0 bases from J, with 16 bases between. The CDR3 has 16 amino acids. The DNA for the CDR3 is TGTGCCTGGACTCCAGTGGGGCAAAGCTCCTACAATGAGCAGTTCTTC. The encoded protein is CAWTPVGQSSYNEQFF.

A single count supports this clonotype. This sequence joins TRBV6-5 and TRBJ1-4; 10 bases are a match to TRBD1. Germline loops: CDR1 MNHEY, CDR2 SVGAGI. The CDR3 sequence is 15 residues long. The J segment lost 7 bases and the V segment lost 6 bases, leaving 8 bases of the junction unmatched. CDR3: CASRFGQGVGEKLFF. In DNA, the CDR3 is TGTGCCAGCAGATTCGGACAGGGGGTTGGTGAAAAACTGTTTTTT.

This sequence joins TRBV20-1 and TRBJ2-7, with D possibly called TRBD1 or TRBD2 (5 bases each). Germline V CDR1 and CDR2: DFQATT, SNEGSKA (reference sequence). The CDR3 contains 16 residues. The V gene lost 3 bases and the J gene lost 3 bases, with 21 bases spanning the gap. The CDR3 bases are TGCAGTGCTAGTAGTTCCGGGGCCTCTATCCACTACGAGCAGTACTTC. This codes for CSASSSGASIHYEQYF.

V gene TRBV30 combines with J gene TRBJ2-1; D ambiguous. The germline gives CDR1 GTSNPN, CDR2 SVGIG (reference sequence). Trimming removed 1 base from V and 13 bases from J, with 8 bases in between. The CDR3 totals 10 residues. The CDR3 nucleotides read TGTGCCTGGAGTGGAGGAGAACAGTTCTTC. As protein: CAWSGGEQFF.

V is TRBV19 and J is TRBJ1-5, with a weak D call TRBD1 (5 bases). V gave up 5 bases and J gave up 4 bases, with 9 bases separating them. The germline V gene has CDR1 LNHDA and CDR2 SQIVND (reference sequence). The CDR3 consists of 13 residues. The CDR3 DNA is TGTGCCAGTAGTGGGGCCGAAAATCAGCCCCAGCATTTT. Residues: CASSGAENQPQHF.

CDR3 loop: CASSLGGVPEQYF. In DNA, the CDR3 is TGCGCCAGCAGCTTGGGAGGGGTCCCCGAGCAGTACTTC. The chain combines TRBV5-1 with TRBJ2-7, with D perhaps TRBD1 or TRBD2 (5 bases each). Germline CDR1 is SGHRS and CDR2 is YFSETQ. V was cut by 0 bases and J by 6 bases, with 10 bases left in between. This CDR3 is built from 13 residues.

The table lists this clonotype with a count of one. This rearrangement joins TRBV20-1 to TRBJ2-1, with 8 bases that match TRBD2. The CDR3 has 12 amino acids. The junction had 7 bases not matched to a gene; V was cut back by 7 bases and J by 8 bases. Germline CDR1 DFQATT, CDR2 SNEGSKA (reference sequence). The CDR3 coding sequence is TGCAGTGTACCAGCGGGAGACCATGAGCAGTTCTTC. As protein: CSVPAGDHEQFF.

The genes are TRBV15 and TRBJ1-5, with 7 bases fitting TRBD1. Germline CDR1 LNHNV, CDR2 YYDKDF (reference sequence). V gave up 4 bases and J gave up 6 bases; unmatched junction bases: 9. The CDR3 loop spans 15 amino acids. The CDR3 coding sequence is TGTGCCACCAGCAACCAGAGACAGGGCAGTCAGCCCCAGCATTTT. Amino acids: CATSNQRQGSQPQHF.

This clonotype has just one count. The chain combines TRBV7-9 with TRBJ2-1; D remains unclear. Trimming stripped 4 bases from V and 6 bases from J, with 19 bases between. CDR1 and CDR2 from the germline V gene are SEHNR and FQNEAQ (reference sequence). The CDR3 sequence is 16 residues long. The CDR3 reads CASSSNAASNANEQFF. The CDR3 region has the DNA TGTGCCAGCAGCTCGAACGCGGCGAGCAATGCCAATGAGCAGTTCTTC.

The genes are TRBV3-1 and TRBJ2-1, with TRBD2 identical over 8 bases. This CDR3 is built from 13 residues. Per germline, CDR1 LGHDT and CDR2 YNNKEL (reference sequence). V trimming: 7 bases; J trimming: 7 bases; junction bases outside the gene matches: 6. CDR3 sequence (DNA): TGTGCCAGCAAGTTTGGACTAGCTAATGAGCAGTTCTTC. Translation gives CASKFGLANEQFF.

The J gene is TRBJ2-4, the V gene TRBV29-1, with D uncertain. The germline gives CDR1 SQVTM, CDR2 ANQGSEA. This CDR3 is 15 amino acids long. Trimming took 0 bases from V and 3 from J, leaving 12 bases between them. The CDR3, as DNA: TGCAGCGTTGAAGATCTAACATCAAACAAAAACATTCAGTACTTC. Translation gives CSVEDLTSNKNIQYF.

The genes are TRBV7-6 and TRBJ2-5, with 9 bases identical to TRBD1. The germline CDR1 and CDR2 sequences are SGHVS and FNYEAQ. J gave up 10 bases and V 5 bases, and 11 bases lay outside the gene matches. This CDR3 is built from 14 residues. For the CDR3, the DNA is TGTGCCAGCAGCCTGATACAGGGGGCTTCTTACCAGTACTTC. Residues: CASSLIQGASYQYF.

This clonotype is a singleton in its sample. The chain couples TRBV5-1 to TRBJ2-7; perhaps D is TRBD1 or TRBD2 (5 bases each). V shed 2 bases and J shed 6 bases, with 9 bases lying between them. There are 12 residues in the CDR3. Germline V CDR1 and CDR2: SGHRS, YFSETQ. DNA for the CDR3: TGCGCCAGCAGCTTCGGGGACCCCGAGCAGTACTTC. Translation: CASSFGDPEQYF.

The CDR3 spells CASSLRQSSTEAFF. The CDR3 DNA reads as TGTGCCAGCAGTTTACGGCAGTCTTCCACTGAAGCTTTCTTT. This sequence joins TRBV28 and TRBJ1-1; no definite D call. V lost 2 bases and J lost 4, with 11 bases in between. Germline lookup yields CDR1 MDHEN and CDR2 SYDVKM. This CDR3 region has 14 residues. The full variable domain, its missing parts supplied by reference TRBV28 and TRBJ1-1, is DVKVTQSSRYLVKRTGEKVFLECVQDMDHENMFWYRQDPGLGLRLIYFSYDVKMKEKGDIPEGYSVSREKKERFSLILESASTNQTSMYLCASSLRQSSTEAFFGQGTRLTVV.

The V gene is TRBV4-3, the J gene TRBJ2-7, with D possibly being TRBD2 (7 bases). The germline CDR1 and CDR2 sequences are LGHNA and YSLEER. This CDR3 has 20 residues. Trimming pared 0 bases from V and 4 bases from J, leaving 28 bases between. CDR3 loop: CASSQDLKTVGGGSEYEQYF. For the CDR3, the DNA is TGCGCCAGCAGCCAAGATCTGAAGACCGTGGGAGGGGGTAGCGAGTACGAGCAGTACTTC.

The rearrangement links TRBV7-9 to TRBJ2-7; D might be TRBD1 (6 bases). The germline V and J ends were trimmed by 5 bases and 5 bases, with 7 bases remaining between them. The CDR3 runs 11 residues. Germline V gene sequence: CDR1 SEHNR, CDR2 FQNEAQ (reference sequence). The CDR3 region has the DNA TGTGCCAGCAGCCCAGGGGACGAGCAGTACTTC. Protein: CASSPGDEQYF.

The chain couples TRBV11-2 to TRBJ2-3; TRBD2 is a possible D gene (5 bases). Trimming shortened V by 5 bases and J by 1 base, and 10 bases separated the two germline ends. Looked up from germline, CDR1 is SGHAT and CDR2 is FQNNGV. This CDR3 has 14 residues. The CDR3 DNA follows: TGTGCCAGCAGCCGGGAATACGGCACAGATACGCAGTATTTT. This gives the protein CASSREYGTDTQYF. The full variable domain, in which reference TRBV11-2 and TRBJ2-3 provide the parts outside the CDR3, is EAGVAQSPRYKIIEKRQSVAFWCNPISGHATLYWYQQILGQGPKLLIQFQNNGVVDDSQLPKDRFSAERLKGVDSTLKIQPAKLEDSAVYLCASSREYGTDTQYFGPGTRLTVL.

The chain is built from TRBV29-1 and TRBJ1-2; unclear D gene. The CDR3 consists of 16 residues. The V and J ends lost 2 bases and 0 bases respectively, with 16 bases between them. In germline, CDR1 is SQVTM, CDR2 ANQGSEA. The DNA of the CDR3 is TGCAGCGTTGAATATGTGGGTCACCAGGCTAACTATGGCTACACCTTC. This gives the protein CSVEYVGHQANYGYTF.

This chain links TRBV13 with TRBJ2-2, with TRBD2 matching over 8 bases. Germline values: CDR1 PRHDT, CDR2 FYEKMQ (reference sequence). The CDR3 is 15 amino acids. J gave up 1 base and V 4 bases, and 2 bases lay outside the gene matches. The DNA for the CDR3 is TGTGCCAGCAGCTGGGGACTAGGGAACACCGGGGAGCTGTTTTTT. Amino acids: CASSWGLGNTGELFF.